This T cell receptor beta chain was sequenced during a study of sequential checkpoint blockade in melanoma. On the study more broadly: After both sequences, patients received maintenance nivolumab.

Specified treatment: randomized to nivolumab then ipilimumab (arm A) or the reverse (arm B). From thawed PBMCs, live CD3+CD8+ cells negative for CD19 and CD56 were sorted. Clones were sequenced by immunoSEQ multiplex PCR, and TCRdb holds only the in-frame ones, with some missing. This sample has some 5,100 clones, with around four fifths found just once. Trimming stripped 8 bases from V and 0 bases from J, with 14 bases between. Looked up from germline, CDR1 is MNHNS and CDR2 is SASEGT. The CDR3 spans 15 residues. This material consisted of CD8+ T cells sorted from blood (inferred from file names), taken from a patient given nivolumab and ipilimumab in sequence. The rearrangement uses TRBV6-1 and TRBJ1-5; a possible D gene is TRBD1 (5 bases). This sequence originates from a human donor with melanoma. For the CDR3, the DNA is TGTGCCAGCGAGGGGAGGGCTAGTAGCAATCAGCCCCAGCATTTT. Protein product: CASEGRASSNQPQHF.